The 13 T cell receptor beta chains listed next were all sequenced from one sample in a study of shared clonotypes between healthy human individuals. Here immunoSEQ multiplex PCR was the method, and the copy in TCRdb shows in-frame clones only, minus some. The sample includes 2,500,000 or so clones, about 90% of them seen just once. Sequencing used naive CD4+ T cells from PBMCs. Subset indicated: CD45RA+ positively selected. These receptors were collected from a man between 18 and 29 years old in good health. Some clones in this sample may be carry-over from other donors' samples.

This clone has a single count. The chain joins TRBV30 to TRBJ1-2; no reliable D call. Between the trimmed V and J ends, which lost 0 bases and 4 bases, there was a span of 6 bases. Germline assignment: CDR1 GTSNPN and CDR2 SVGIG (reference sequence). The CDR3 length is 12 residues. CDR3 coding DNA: TGTGCCTGGAGTGTTGGGCGCTATGGCTACACCTTC. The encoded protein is CAWSVGRYGYTF.

DNA of the CDR3: TGCGCCAGCAACAGCGGGGGCAGTCTGTATGGCTACACCTTC. This sequence encodes CASNSGGSLYGYTF. The rearrangement uses TRBV5-1 and TRBJ1-2, with a weak D call TRBD1 (6 bases). The CDR3 is 14 residues long. V shed 6 bases and J shed 5 bases, with 17 bases lying between them. CDR1 is SGHRS, CDR2 YFSETQ, per germline.

The CDR3 nucleotides read TGCAGCGTTGCAGGGCGGGGAGGCTACACCTTC. This translates into CSVAGRGGYTF. The chain couples TRBV29-1 to TRBJ1-2, with D possibly matching TRBD1 (5 bases). CDR3 size: 11 residues. The V end was cut by 4 bases, the J end by 8 bases, with 11 bases between. CDR1 and CDR2 (germline): SQVTM, ANQGSEA.

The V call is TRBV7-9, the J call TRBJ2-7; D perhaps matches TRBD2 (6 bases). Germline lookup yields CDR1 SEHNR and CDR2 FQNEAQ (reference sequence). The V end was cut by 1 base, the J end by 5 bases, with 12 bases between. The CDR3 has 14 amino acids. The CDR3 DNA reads TGTGCCAGCAGCTTAGTTGCGGGGTTCGACGAGCAGTACTTC. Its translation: CASSLVAGFDEQYF.

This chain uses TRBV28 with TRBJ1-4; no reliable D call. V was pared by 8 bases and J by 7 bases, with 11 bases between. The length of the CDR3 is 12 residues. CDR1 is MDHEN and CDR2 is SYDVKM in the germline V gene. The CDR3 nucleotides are TGTGCCAGCTGCTCGCAAGGTGAAAAACTGTTTTTT. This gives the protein CASCSQGEKLFF. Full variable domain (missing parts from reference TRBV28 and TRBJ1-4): DVKVTQSSRYLVKRTGEKVFLECVQDMDHENMFWYRQDPGLGLRLIYFSYDVKMKEKGDIPEGYSVSREKKERFSLILESASTNQTSMYLCASCSQGEKLFFGSGTQLSVL.

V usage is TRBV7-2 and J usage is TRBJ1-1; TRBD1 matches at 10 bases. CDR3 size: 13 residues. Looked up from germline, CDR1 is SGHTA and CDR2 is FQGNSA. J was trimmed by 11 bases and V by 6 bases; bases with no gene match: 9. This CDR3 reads CASSRDRGAEAFF. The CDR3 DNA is TGTGCCAGCAGTCGGGACAGGGGAGCCGAGGCTTTCTTT.

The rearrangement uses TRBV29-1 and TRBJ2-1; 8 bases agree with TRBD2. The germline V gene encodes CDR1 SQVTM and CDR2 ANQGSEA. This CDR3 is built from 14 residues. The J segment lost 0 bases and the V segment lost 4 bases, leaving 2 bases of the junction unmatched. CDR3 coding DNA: TGCAGCGTTGTGGGGACTAGCTCCTACAATGAGCAGTTCTTC. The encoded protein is CSVVGTSSYNEQFF.

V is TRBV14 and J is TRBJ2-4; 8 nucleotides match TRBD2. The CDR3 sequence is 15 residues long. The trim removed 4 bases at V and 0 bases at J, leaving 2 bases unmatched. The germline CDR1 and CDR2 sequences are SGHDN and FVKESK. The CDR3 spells CASSRSGVAKNIQYF. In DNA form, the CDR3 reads TGTGCCAGCAGCCGTAGCGGGGTAGCCAAAAACATTCAGTACTTC. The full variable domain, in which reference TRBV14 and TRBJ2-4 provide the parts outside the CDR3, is EAGVTQFPSHSVIEKGQTVTLRCDPISGHDNLYWYRRVMGKEIKFLLHFVKESKQDESGMPNNRFLAERTGGTYSTLKVQPAELEDSGVYFCASSRSGVAKNIQYFGAGTRLSVL.

CDR3 region: CASSAKTSGGETQYF. CDR3 coding DNA: TGTGCCAGCAGCGCCAAAACTAGCGGCGGAGAGACCCAGTACTTC. The V call is TRBV5-4, the J call TRBJ2-5, with 8 bases that match TRBD2. The CDR3 covers 15 residues. With V trimmed by 4 bases and J by 4 bases, 9 bases remained unmatched. Germline V gene lookup returns CDR1 SGHNT and CDR2 YYREEE (reference sequence).

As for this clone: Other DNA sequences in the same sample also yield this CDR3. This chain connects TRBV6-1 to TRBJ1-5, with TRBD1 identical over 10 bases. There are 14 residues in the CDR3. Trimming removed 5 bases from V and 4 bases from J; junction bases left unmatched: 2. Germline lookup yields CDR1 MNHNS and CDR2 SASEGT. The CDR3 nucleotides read TGTGCCAGCAGTCGGGACAGGGGAAATCAGCCCCAGCATTTT. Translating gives CASSRDRGNQPQHF.

In nucleotides, the CDR3 is TGTGCCAGCAGCTTAATCGAGGGGGGAGAGCAGTTCTTC. Amino acids: CASSLIEGGEQFF. The V gene is TRBV7-2, the J gene TRBJ2-1, with D perhaps given as TRBD1 or TRBD2 (6 bases each). Trimming shortened V by 2 bases and J by 10 bases, and 12 bases separated the two germline ends. The CDR3 consists of 13 residues. The germline V gene has CDR1 SGHTA and CDR2 FQGNSA. Together with reference TRBV7-2 and TRBJ2-1, the CDR3 gives the full variable domain: GAGVSQSPSNKVTEKGKDVELRCDPISGHTALYWYRQSLGQGLEFLIYFQGNSAPDKSGLPSDRFSAERTGGSVSTLTIQRTQQEDSAVYLCASSLIEGGEQFFGPGTRLTVL.

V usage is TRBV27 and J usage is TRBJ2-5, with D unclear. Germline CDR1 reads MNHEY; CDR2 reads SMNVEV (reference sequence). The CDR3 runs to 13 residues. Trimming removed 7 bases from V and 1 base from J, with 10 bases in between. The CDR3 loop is CASTARFQETQYF. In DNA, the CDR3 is TGTGCCAGCACGGCGAGGTTCCAAGAGACCCAGTACTTC.

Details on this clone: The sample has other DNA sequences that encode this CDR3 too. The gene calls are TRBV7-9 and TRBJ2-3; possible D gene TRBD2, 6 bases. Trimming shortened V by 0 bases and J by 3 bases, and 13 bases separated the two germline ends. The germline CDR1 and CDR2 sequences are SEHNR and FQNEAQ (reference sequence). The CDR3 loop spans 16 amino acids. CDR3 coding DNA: TGTGCCAGCAGCTTAGCGTTAGCGGAGGGGACAGATACGCAGTATTTT. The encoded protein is CASSLALAEGTDTQYF.